Each of the 22 T cell receptor beta chains below was sequenced from the same sample in a study of OX40 agonist ivuxolimab in advanced cancers. Profiled with immunoSEQ multiplex PCR; TCRdb holds only in-frame clones, not every one. The sample carries about 13,000 clones, 80% to 85% recorded once. Here the sequenced sample was CD4+ or CD8+ T cells sorted from blood, taken in a trial of the OX40 agonist ivuxolimab. All receptors derive from an adult with an advanced solid tumor such as melanoma, head and neck, liver or kidney cancer.

This chain uses TRBV6-5 with TRBJ1-1, with no clear D. The V end lost 0 bases, the J end lost 4 bases, and 6 bases lay between the germline ends. The CDR3 has 13 amino acids. The germline CDR1 and CDR2 sequences are MNHEY and SVGAGI. CDR3 coding DNA: TGTGCCAGCAGTTACTCCCTAGGCACTGAAGCTTTCTTT. It is translated as CASSYSLGTEAFF.

The CDR3 DNA reads TGTGCCAGCAGCTTAGGGGCGGGAGGGTACGAGCAGTACTTC. Translating gives CASSLGAGGYEQYF. The chain recombines TRBV7-2 with TRBJ2-5; 9 bases map to TRBD2. The J call may be mistaken, given a closer DNA end match to TRBJ2-7. This CDR3 is 14 amino acids long. Germline CDR1 and CDR2: SGHTA and FQGNSA.

The chain uses TRBV5-6 and TRBJ1-1; 9 positions agree with TRBD1. V was clipped by 3 bases and J by 5 bases; unmatched bases: 8. CDR3 size: 15 residues. Germline CDR1 is SGHDT and CDR2 is YYEEEE. The CDR3 coding sequence is TGTGCCAGCAGCTCAACCTTGACAGGGGGAACTGAAGCTTTCTTT. The encoded protein is CASSSTLTGGTEAFF.

The rearrangement joins TRBV27 to TRBJ2-3; D is unclear. In germline, CDR1 is MNHEY, CDR2 SMNVEV (reference sequence). Trimming cost V 6 bases and J 0 bases, with 16 bases left between them. This CDR3 is 16 amino acids long. The CDR3 DNA sequence: TGTGCCAGCAGCTCCCCCGACCCTACTAGCACAGATACGCAGTATTTT. Amino acid sequence: CASSSPDPTSTDTQYF.

This clone was seen a few times. V is TRBV30 and J is TRBJ2-7; TRBD1 matches at 8 bases. CDR1 and CDR2 from the germline V gene are GTSNPN and SVGIG (reference sequence). There are 13 residues in the CDR3. The junction had 5 bases not matched to a gene; V was cut back by 4 bases and J by 3 bases. The CDR3 loop reads CAWKGQDYYEQYF. DNA for the CDR3: TGTGCCTGGAAGGGACAGGACTACTACGAGCAGTACTTC.

This clone occurred a few times. V is TRBV5-5 and J is TRBJ1-4; maybe TRBD1 (6 bases). The germline CDR1 and CDR2 sequences are SGHKS and YYEKEE (reference sequence). Trimming stripped 0 bases from V and 6 bases from J, with 15 bases between. The length of the CDR3 is 16 residues. This chain's CDR3 is CASSLAGGAPHEKLFF. The CDR3 nucleotides read TGTGCCAGCAGCTTGGCGGGGGGCGCCCCGCATGAAAAACTGTTTTTT.

This chain joins TRBV27 and TRBJ1-2, with D perhaps TRBD1 (6 bases). CDR3 size: 14 residues. V was shortened by 2 bases and J by 5 bases, with 12 bases between the two germline ends. Germline CDR1 is MNHEY and CDR2 is SMNVEV (reference sequence). The CDR3 loop is CASSLMGGGYGYTF. The DNA for the CDR3 is TGTGCCAGCAGTTTAATGGGGGGCGGATATGGCTACACCTTC.

This sequence joins TRBV29-1 and TRBJ2-7, with D perhaps TRBD2 (5 bases). The CDR3 extends over 14 amino acids. V was trimmed by 6 bases and J by 4 bases, leaving 19 bases between them. The germline gives CDR1 SQVTM, CDR2 ANQGSEA. The CDR3 protein is CSVGDYNGVYEQYF. The CDR3 bases are TGCAGCGTCGGTGACTATAACGGGGTATACGAGCAGTACTTC.

This clone was counted between two and nine times. The gene calls are TRBV9 and TRBJ2-5, with 7 bases aligning to TRBD2. The J segment lost 5 bases and the V segment lost 3 bases, leaving 10 bases of the junction unmatched. CDR1 is SGDLS and CDR2 is YYNGEE in the germline V gene. The CDR3 loop spans 15 amino acids. The CDR3 DNA is TGTGCCAGCAGCGCAGCGGGAACCCCAATGGAGACCCAGTACTTC. This codes for CASSAAGTPMETQYF.

The gene calls are TRBV15 and TRBJ1-5; D unresolved. The length of the CDR3 is 18 residues. V gave up 0 bases and J gave up 3 bases, with 18 bases separating them. In germline, CDR1 is LNHNV, CDR2 YYDKDF (reference sequence). This CDR3 reads CATSRDPGRLTHNQPQHF. CDR3 sequence (DNA): TGTGCCACCAGCAGAGATCCCGGTAGGTTAACCCACAATCAGCCCCAGCATTTT. The full variable domain, rest sourced from reference TRBV15 and TRBJ1-5, is DAMVIQNPRYQVTQFGKPVTLSCSQTLNHNVMYWYQQKSSQAPKLLFHYYDKDFNNEADTPDNFQSRRPNTSFCFLDIRSPGLGDTAMYLCATSRDPGRLTHNQPQHFGDGTRLSIL.

This clone was counted between two and nine times. For the CDR3, the DNA is TGTGCCTGGACTCCCGGAGGCGGTGAGCAGTTCTTC. Translated, it gives CAWTPGGGEQFF. The chain recombines TRBV30 with TRBJ2-1; a weak D match, TRBD2 (5 bases). The V end lost 4 bases, the J end lost 9 bases, and 13 bases lay between the germline ends. The CDR3 consists of 12 residues. Per germline, CDR1 GTSNPN and CDR2 SVGIG (reference sequence).

The V gene is TRBV7-9, the J gene TRBJ2-5, with a weak D call TRBD2 (6 bases). The end of the DNA fits TRBJ2-7 better, so the J call may be wrong. Per germline, CDR1 SEHNR and CDR2 FQNEAQ (reference sequence). This CDR3 comprises 16 residues. As DNA, the CDR3 is TGTGCCAGCACCGATACCATTGGGACTTCAGCCTACGAGCAGTACTTC. Its protein is CASTDTIGTSAYEQYF.

This clone has only one observation. V usage is TRBV11-3 and J usage is TRBJ1-1; D is possibly TRBD1 (5 bases). This CDR3 contains 13 residues. CDR1 and CDR2 from the germline V gene are SGHNT and YENEEA. V lost 4 bases, J lost 5 bases, and 11 bases lay in between. CDR3 amino acids: CASSSGAGTEAFF. In DNA, the CDR3 is TGTGCCAGCAGCTCCGGGGCCGGGACTGAAGCTTTCTTT.

The chain links TRBV7-7 to TRBJ2-1; weak D call: TRBD2 (6 bases). The germline gives CDR1 SSHAT, CDR2 FNYEAQ (reference sequence). Trimming stripped 1 base from V and 2 bases from J, with 12 bases between. The CDR3 is made up of 16 amino acids. The CDR3 DNA reads as TGTGCCAGCAGCTTAGGTAGGGCGGGGCCCTACAATGAGCAGTTCTTC. The encoded protein is CASSLGRAGPYNEQFF.

J is TRBJ2-2 and V is TRBV4-1; D ambiguous. The CDR3 consists of 14 residues. Germline CDR1 is MGHRA and CDR2 is YSYEKL. V was cut by 1 base and J by 6 bases, with 9 bases left in between. CDR3: CASSQASGAGELFF. CDR3 DNA sequence: TGCGCCAGCAGCCAAGCCTCGGGCGCCGGGGAGCTGTTTTTT.

The chain links TRBV18 to TRBJ2-7; the match to TRBD1 covers 8 bases. Trimming took 3 bases from V and 6 from J; bases not matched to a gene: 10. The CDR3 extends over 15 amino acids. Germline V gene data show CDR1 as KGHSH and CDR2 as LQKENI. DNA of the CDR3: TGTGCCAGCTCACCGCCCGAAGGGACAGGACTCGAGCAGTACTTC. As protein: CASSPPEGTGLEQYF.

The chain couples TRBV7-3 to TRBJ2-1; 7 bases agree with TRBD2. J gave up 8 bases and V 0 bases, and 4 bases lay outside the gene matches. CDR1 SGHTA and CDR2 FQGTGA come from the germline V gene. The CDR3 extends over 14 amino acids. This CDR3 is CASSLTGAGDEQFF. The CDR3 DNA reads TGTGCCAGCAGCTTAACGGGTGCGGGGGATGAGCAGTTCTTC.

V usage is TRBV7-3 and J usage is TRBJ2-3; TRBD2 matches at 7 bases. CDR1 and CDR2 (germline): SGHTA, FQGTGA. J was trimmed by 6 bases and V by 5 bases; bases with no gene match: 11. There are 15 residues in the CDR3. Written as DNA, the CDR3 is TGTGCCAGCAGCACCGGGGGAGGGGTACTGGATACGCAGTATTTT. This translates into CASSTGGGVLDTQYF.

The chain employs TRBV2 and TRBJ2-2; 8 bases are shared with TRBD1. CDR3 size: 16 residues. The germline gives CDR1 SNHLY, CDR2 FYNNEI. V trimming: 3 bases; J trimming: 4 bases; junction bases outside the gene matches: 7. The CDR3 sequence is CASSEGTGGFTGELFF. The CDR3 nucleotides read TGTGCCAGCAGTGAGGGAACAGGGGGATTCACCGGGGAGCTGTTTTTT.

The chain recombines TRBV2 with TRBJ1-4; D is ambiguous. The CDR3 extends over 15 amino acids. Germline loops: CDR1 SNHLY, CDR2 FYNNEI. V gave up 6 bases and J gave up 5 bases, with 16 bases separating them. The CDR3 sequence: CASSRRTVGNEKLFF. CDR3 nucleotide sequence: TGTGCCAGCAGCCGGAGGACGGTGGGAAATGAAAAACTGTTTTTT.

In its sample, this clone was seen a few times. The chain links TRBV27 to TRBJ2-7; D unresolved. The CDR3 covers 14 residues. Trimming left V 5 bases short and J 1 base short, with 12 bases between. In germline, CDR1 is MNHEY, CDR2 SMNVEV (reference sequence). The CDR3 DNA is TGTGCCAGCAGTCCATGGACGGATTCCTACGAGCAGTACTTC. Protein: CASSPWTDSYEQYF.

The rearrangement links TRBV9 to TRBJ2-7; 11 nucleotides match TRBD1. Per germline, CDR1 SGDLS and CDR2 YYNGEE. The CDR3 covers 14 residues. V dropped 0 bases and J dropped 6; count of bases not matched to a gene: 2. The DNA for the CDR3 is TGTGCCAGCAGCGTAGACGGGACAGGGGGCGAGCAGTACTTC. Protein product: CASSVDGTGGEQYF.